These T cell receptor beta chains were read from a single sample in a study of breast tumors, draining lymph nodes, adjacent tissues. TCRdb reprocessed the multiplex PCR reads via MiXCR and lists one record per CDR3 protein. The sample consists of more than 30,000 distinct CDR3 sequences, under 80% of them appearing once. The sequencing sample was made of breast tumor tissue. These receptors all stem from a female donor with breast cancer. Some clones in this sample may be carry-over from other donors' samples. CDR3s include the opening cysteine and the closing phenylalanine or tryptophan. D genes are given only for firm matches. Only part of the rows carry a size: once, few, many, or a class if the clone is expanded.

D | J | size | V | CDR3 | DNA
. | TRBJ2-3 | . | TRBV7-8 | CAWSVGTDTQYF | TGTGCCTGGAGTGTGGGCACAGATACGCAGTATTTT
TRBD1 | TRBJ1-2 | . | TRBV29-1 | CSAATGNGYTF | TGCAGCGCCGCGACAGGGAATGGCTACACCTTC
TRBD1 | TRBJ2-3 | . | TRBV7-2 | CASSSTGGEQYF | TGTGCCAGCAGCTCGACAGGGGGAGAGCAGTATTTT
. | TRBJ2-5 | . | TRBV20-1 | CSAREKSLRATQYF | TGCAGTGCTAGAGAAAAATCGCTTAGGGCGACCCAGTACTTC
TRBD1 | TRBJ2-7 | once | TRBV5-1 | CASSSPGQSYEQYF | TGCGCCAGCAGCTCGCCGGGACAGTCCTACGAGCAGTACTTC
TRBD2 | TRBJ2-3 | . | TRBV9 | CASSYAGGGSTDTQYF | TGTGCCAGCAGCTACGCTGGGGGGGGGAGCACAGATACGCAGTATTTT
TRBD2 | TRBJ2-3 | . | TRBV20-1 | CSAMWTSGREDTQYF | TGCAGTGCTATGTGGACTAGCGGGAGGGAAGATACGCAGTATTTT
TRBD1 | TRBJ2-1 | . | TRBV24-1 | CATSEPGTGPQNEQFF | TGTGCCACCAGTGAACCGGGGACAGGACCTCAGAATGAGCAGTTCTTC
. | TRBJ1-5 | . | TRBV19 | CASSIRFTGNSNQPQHF | TGTGCCAGTAGTATTCGGTTTACAGGGAATAGCAATCAGCCCCAGCATTTT
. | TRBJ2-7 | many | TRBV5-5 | CASSLGGSGDSSYEQYF | TGTGCCAGCAGCTTGGGAGGTTCCGGGGATAGCTCCTACGAGCAGTACTTC
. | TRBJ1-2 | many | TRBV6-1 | CASSGRWGASYGYTF | TGTGCCAGCAGTGGACGTTGGGGCGCCTCCTATGGCTACACCTTC
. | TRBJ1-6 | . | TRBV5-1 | CASSLGGGEDSPLHF | TGCGCCAGCAGCTTGGGGGGAGGGGAGGATTCACCCCTCCACTTT
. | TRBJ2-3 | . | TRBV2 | CASRLVDTQYF | TGTGCCAGCAGGTTGGTGGATACGCAGTATTTT
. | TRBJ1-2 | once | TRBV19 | CASSIEGVYGYTF | TGTGCCAGTAGTATAGAAGGGGTCTATGGCTACACCTTC
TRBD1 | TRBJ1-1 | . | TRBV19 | CASSDYRDRENTEAFF | TGTGCCAGTAGTGATTACCGGGACAGGGAGAACACTGAAGCTTTCTTT
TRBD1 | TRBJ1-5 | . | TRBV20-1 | CSARTGSEGQPQHF | TGCAGTGCTAGGACAGGGTCTGAAGGTCAGCCCCAGCATTTT
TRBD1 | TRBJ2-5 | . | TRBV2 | CASSVRQGSETQYF | TGTGCCAGCAGTGTCCGACAGGGGTCCGAGACCCAGTACTTC
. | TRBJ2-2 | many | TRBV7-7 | CASSRTTGNTGELFF | TGTGCTAGCAGCCGCACGACAGGGAACACCGGGGAGCTGTTTTTT
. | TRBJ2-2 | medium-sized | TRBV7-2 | CASRFKGGTTGELFF | TGTGCCAGCAGGTTCAAAGGAGGGACCACCGGGGAGCTGTTTTTT
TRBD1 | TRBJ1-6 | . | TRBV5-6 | CASSFGTELNSPLHF | TGTGCCAGCAGCTTTGGGACAGAACTCAATTCACCCCTCCACTTT
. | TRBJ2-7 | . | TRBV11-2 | CASSLVGGTYEQYF | TGTGCCAGCAGCTTAGTGGGAGGCACCTACGAGCAGTACTTC
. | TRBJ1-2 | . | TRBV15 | CATSRKADGYGYTF | TGTGCCACCAGCAGAAAGGCAGACGGCTATGGCTACACCTTC
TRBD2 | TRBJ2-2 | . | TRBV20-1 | CSASGRLAANTGELFF | TGCAGTGCTAGTGGACGGCTAGCGGCGAACACCGGGGAGCTGTTTTTT
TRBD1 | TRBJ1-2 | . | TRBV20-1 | CSATRGTGGEYGYTF | TGCAGTGCTACCAGGGGGACAGGGGGCGAGTATGGCTACACCTTC
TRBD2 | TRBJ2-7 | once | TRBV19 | CASRPGLAGYEQYF | TGTGCCAGTAGGCCGGGACTAGCGGGCTACGAGCAGTACTTC
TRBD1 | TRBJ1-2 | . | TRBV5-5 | CASSLRGQGGNVGYTF | TGCGCCAGCAGCCTGAGGGGACAGGGGGGGAATGTGGGCTACACCTTC
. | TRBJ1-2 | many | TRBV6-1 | CASSHALAYYGYTF | TGTGCCAGCAGTCACGCGCTTGCGTACTATGGCTACACCTTC
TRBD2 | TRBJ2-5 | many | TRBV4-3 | CASSQASGGQETQYF | TGCGCCAGCAGCCAAGCTAGCGGGGGGCAAGAGACCCAGTACTTC
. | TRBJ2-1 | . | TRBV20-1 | CSVGAEGSRTYNEQFF | TGCAGTGTCGGAGCCGAAGGCAGCCGCACCTACAATGAGCAGTTCTTC
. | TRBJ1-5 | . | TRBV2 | CASSVRRLDQPQHF | TGTGCCAGCAGTGTTCGGCGGCTTGATCAGCCCCAGCATTTT
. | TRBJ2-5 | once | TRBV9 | CASSVEGLQETRYF | TGTGCCAGCAGCGTAGAGGGCCTCCAAGAGACCCGGTACTTC
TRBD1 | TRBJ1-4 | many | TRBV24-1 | CATSDPTGLRGTNEKLFF | TGTGCCACCAGTGACCCGACAGGGTTAAGAGGAACTAATGAAAAACTGTTTTTT
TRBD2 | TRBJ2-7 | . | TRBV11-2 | CASSPRGLAGTYEQYF | TGTGCCAGCAGCCCCAGAGGGCTAGCGGGAACCTACGAGCAGTACTTC